The 18 T cell receptor beta chains given below trace back to one sample, sequenced in a study of CD8 T cells in ankylosing spondylitis. Study conclusions and caveats: One TCR beta motif, made up of roughly eight highly homologous variants, appeared characteristic of ankylosing spondylitis blood.

TCRdb reprocessed the 5' RACE reads with MiXCR, giving one entry per CDR3 protein. The sample records roughly 370,000 distinct CDR3 sequences, about a fifth being singletons. No antigen is known for these receptors. Sequencing was performed on blood, either unsorted or a sorted T cell fraction (not recorded which). The source of these receptors is a male donor with ankylosing spondylitis.

J is TRBJ2-1 and V is TRBV7-8; 9 positions agree with TRBD1. The CDR3 covers 15 residues. V shed 5 bases and J 5 bases; nucleotides not matched to a gene: 7. The germline V gene encodes CDR1 SGHVS and CDR2 FQNEAQ. CDR3 DNA: TGTGCCAGCAGCCCCCGGGACAGGGTCGACAATGAGCAGTTCTTC. This gives the protein CASSPRDRVDNEQFF.

The chain links TRBV5-1 to TRBJ2-2; unclear D gene. The CDR3 runs 16 residues. V was cut by 4 bases and J by 1 base, with 14 bases left in between. Germline-derived CDR1 and CDR2 are SGHRS and YFSETQ. CDR3 DNA: TGCGCCAGCAGCCCGTCAGTGGGGATGAACACCGGGGAGCTGTTTTTT. Encoded protein: CASSPSVGMNTGELFF.

The chain carries TRBV4-1 and TRBJ1-5, with TRBD1 matching 7 bases. V was pared by 4 bases and J by 8 bases, with 11 bases of the junction left unmatched. This CDR3 region has 15 residues. The germline gives CDR1 MGHRA, CDR2 YSYEKL. CDR3 amino acids: CASSPQGGGYEPQHF. CDR3 DNA: TGCGCCAGCAGCCCGCAGGGGGGGGGTTATGAGCCCCAGCATTTT.

The gene calls are TRBV20-1 and TRBJ2-7; D possibly corresponds to TRBD1 (6 bases). The germline V gene has CDR1 DFQATT and CDR2 SNEGSKA (reference sequence). CDR3 length equals 16 residues. V was cut by 0 bases and J by 3 bases, with 18 bases left in between. Here the CDR3 reads CSARDFSRGGYYEQYF. CDR3 bases: TGCAGTGCTAGAGATTTTTCCAGGGGCGGTTACTACGAGCAGTACTTC.

This clonotype was counted ten times or more. The rearrangement links TRBV5-1 to TRBJ2-3; no firm D call. The CDR3 is 15 residues long. From germline, CDR1 is SGHRS and CDR2 YFSETQ. V was cut by 0 bases and J by 2 bases, with 10 bases left in between. The DNA for the CDR3 is TGCGCCAGCAGCTTGGTAGAGCCCTCCACAGATACGCAGTATTTT. Translation gives CASSLVEPSTDTQYF.

The sample holds a few counts of this clonotype. The V call is TRBV11-3, the J call TRBJ2-2; perhaps TRBD2 as D (6 bases). Germline lookup yields CDR1 SGHNT and CDR2 YENEEA. V shed 3 bases and J shed 0 bases, with 11 bases lying between them. The CDR3 extends over 16 amino acids. CDR3 amino acids: CASSLNGGSNTGELFF. CDR3 in DNA: TGTGCCAGCAGCTTGAATGGAGGGTCGAACACCGGGGAGCTGTTTTTT.

The chain joins TRBV10-3 to TRBJ2-3; D gene uncertain. Per germline, CDR1 ENHRY and CDR2 SYGVKD. Trimming pared 6 bases from V and 1 base from J, leaving 2 bases between. The CDR3 has 11 amino acids. The DNA for the CDR3 is TGTGCCATCAGAGGCACAGATACGCAGTATTTT. It is translated as CAIRGTDTQYF.

The chain is built from TRBV5-1 and TRBJ1-2; D possibly corresponds to TRBD1 (6 bases). Germline V gives CDR1 SGHRS, CDR2 YFSETQ. The CDR3 has 12 residues. V was cut by 4 bases and J by 5 bases, with 9 bases left in between. This CDR3 is CASSVTGYGYTF. For the CDR3, the DNA is TGCGCCAGCAGCGTGACAGGATATGGCTACACCTTC.

The chain combines TRBV11-2 with TRBJ2-1; D is unresolved. V was clipped by 0 bases and J by 2 bases, with 11 bases between them. Germline values: CDR1 SGHAT, CDR2 FQNNGV. This CDR3 is built from 16 residues. CDR3: CASSLDLLSAYNEQFF. In DNA form, the CDR3 reads TGTGCCAGCAGCTTAGATCTACTTTCTGCCTACAATGAGCAGTTCTTC.

This clonotype was seen ten or more times. The chain's CDR3 is CASSLPMMNTGELFF. CDR3 nucleotide sequence: TGTGCCAGCAGCTTACCGATGATGAACACCGGGGAGCTGTTTTTT. The rearrangement joins TRBV7-2 to TRBJ2-2, with D unclear. The germline V gene has CDR1 SGHTA and CDR2 FQGNSA. V gave up 2 bases and J gave up 1 base, with 8 bases separating them. CDR3 length equals 15 residues.

This sequence joins TRBV12-3 or TRBV12-4 and TRBJ2-7, with 7 bases identical to TRBD2. V gave up 7 bases and J gave up 3 bases; unmatched junction bases: 12. The CDR3 runs 15 residues. Here the CDR3 DNA reads TGTGCCAGCACCTTGGGTGCGGGAGCTCTCTACGAGCAGTACTTC. This encodes CASTLGAGALYEQYF.

The rearrangement uses TRBV7-9 and TRBJ1-5; D may be TRBD1 (5 bases). Germline V gene data show CDR1 as SEHNR and CDR2 as FQNEAQ (reference sequence). The CDR3 sequence is 15 residues long. V lost 5 bases and J lost 4, with 15 bases in between. Here the CDR3 DNA reads TGTGCCAGCAGCCCCAGGGACGGCGTAAATCAGCCCCAGCATTTT. As protein: CASSPRDGVNQPQHF.

The CDR3 DNA reads as TGTGCCAGCAGTATGGGACAGGGGGTCTATGGCTACACCTTC. Encoded protein: CASSMGQGVYGYTF. This chain links TRBV28 with TRBJ1-2, with 11 bases that match TRBD1. J was trimmed by 4 bases and V by 5 bases; bases with no gene match: 3. Germline V gene lookup returns CDR1 MDHEN and CDR2 SYDVKM. CDR3 length equals 14 residues.

The V and J genes are TRBV3-1 and TRBJ2-1, with unresolved D. Trimming left V 1 base short and J 6 bases short, with 4 bases between. From germline, CDR1 is LGHDT and CDR2 YNNKEL (reference sequence). The CDR3 spans 12 residues. The CDR3 loop reads CASSQVTNEQFF. The CDR3 bases are TGTGCCAGCAGCCAAGTAACCAATGAGCAGTTCTTC.

The chain employs TRBV20-1 and TRBJ2-7; 7 bases are a match to TRBD2. The J segment lost 5 bases and the V segment lost 5 bases, leaving 9 bases of the junction unmatched. The CDR3 spans 13 residues. Germline values: CDR1 DFQATT, CDR2 SNEGSKA (reference sequence). CDR3 nucleotides: TGCAGTGCTCGAGGCGGGAGATTTAACGAGCAGTACTTC. This translates into CSARGGRFNEQYF.

V and J are TRBV19 and TRBJ2-3; D is uncertain. CDR1 and CDR2 (germline): LNHDA, SQIVND (reference sequence). The CDR3 has 15 residues. V lost 0 bases and J lost 1, with 8 bases in between. CDR3 loop: CASSIDWQGTDTQYF. DNA of the CDR3: TGTGCCAGTAGTATAGATTGGCAGGGCACAGATACGCAGTATTTT.

The gene calls are TRBV7-9 and TRBJ2-7; D unclear. The V end lost 1 base, the J end lost 5 bases, and 6 bases lay between the germline ends. The CDR3 has 12 amino acids. Germline assignment: CDR1 SEHNR and CDR2 FQNEAQ (reference sequence). CDR3 nucleotide sequence: TGTGCCAGCAGCTTAGACCTCCACGAGCAGTACTTC. It is translated as CASSLDLHEQYF.

The table lists this clonotype with many counts. The chain combines TRBV9 with TRBJ2-5, with TRBD2 as a possible D gene (5 bases). V was trimmed by 0 bases and J by 4 bases, leaving 10 bases between them. The germline V gene encodes CDR1 SGDLS and CDR2 YYNGEE. This CDR3 region has 14 residues. CDR3 coding DNA: TGTGCCAGCAGCGTAGCCGTAGGAGGAGAGACCCAGTACTTC. It specifies CASSVAVGGETQYF.